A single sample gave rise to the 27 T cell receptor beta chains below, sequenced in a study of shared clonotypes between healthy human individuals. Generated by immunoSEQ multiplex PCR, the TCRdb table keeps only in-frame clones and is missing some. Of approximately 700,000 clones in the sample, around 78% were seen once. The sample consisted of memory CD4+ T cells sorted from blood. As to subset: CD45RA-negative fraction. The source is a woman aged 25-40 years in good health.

Here the CDR3 DNA reads TGTGCCTGGAGGGAAAGCACAGATACGCAGTATTTT. Translating gives CAWRESTDTQYF. V and J are TRBV30 and TRBJ2-3; D call uncertain. CDR1 is GTSNPN, CDR2 SVGIG, per germline (reference sequence). Trimming cost V 3 bases and J 0 bases, with 4 bases left between them. The CDR3 runs to 12 residues.

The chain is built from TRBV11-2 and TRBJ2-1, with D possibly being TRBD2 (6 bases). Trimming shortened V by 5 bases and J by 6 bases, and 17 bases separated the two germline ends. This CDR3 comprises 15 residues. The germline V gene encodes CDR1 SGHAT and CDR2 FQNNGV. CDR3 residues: CASSQPTRLTNEQFF. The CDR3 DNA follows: TGTGCCAGCAGCCAACCGACTAGACTCACCAATGAGCAGTTCTTC. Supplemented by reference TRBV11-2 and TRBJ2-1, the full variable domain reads EAGVAQSPRYKIIEKRQSVAFWCNPISGHATLYWYQQILGQGPKLLIQFQNNGVVDDSQLPKDRFSAERLKGVDSTLKIQPAKLEDSAVYLCASSQPTRLTNEQFFGPGTRLTVL.

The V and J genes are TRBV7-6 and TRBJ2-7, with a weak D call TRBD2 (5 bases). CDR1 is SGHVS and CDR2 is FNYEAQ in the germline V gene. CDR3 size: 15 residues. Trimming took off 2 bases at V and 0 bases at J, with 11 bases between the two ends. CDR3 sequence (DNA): TGTGCCAGCAGCTTACAGCTGGGGAGCTCCTACGAGCAGTACTTC. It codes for CASSLQLGSSYEQYF.

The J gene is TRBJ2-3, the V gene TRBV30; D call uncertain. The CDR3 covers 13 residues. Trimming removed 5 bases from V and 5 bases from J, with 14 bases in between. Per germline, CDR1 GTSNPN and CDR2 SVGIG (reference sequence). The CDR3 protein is CAWGFNAEDTQYF. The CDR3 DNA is TGTGCCTGGGGGTTTAATGCTGAAGATACGCAGTATTTT.

CDR3 protein: CASGSDSSPGANVLTF. CDR3 DNA sequence: TGTGCCAGCGGCTCTGACAGCAGTCCTGGGGCCAACGTCCTGACTTTC. The chain couples TRBV28 to TRBJ2-6, with D possibly being TRBD1 (5 bases). The germline CDR1 and CDR2 sequences are MDHEN and SYDVKM. The germline V and J ends were trimmed by 8 bases and 2 bases, with 16 bases remaining between them. The length of the CDR3 is 16 residues.

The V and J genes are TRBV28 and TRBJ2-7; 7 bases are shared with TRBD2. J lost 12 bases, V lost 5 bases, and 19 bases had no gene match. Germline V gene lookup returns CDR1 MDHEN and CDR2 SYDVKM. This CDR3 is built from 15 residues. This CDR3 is CASSVSRLADTLRYF. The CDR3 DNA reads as TGTGCCAGCAGTGTATCCCGCCTAGCGGACACGTTGCGGTACTTC.

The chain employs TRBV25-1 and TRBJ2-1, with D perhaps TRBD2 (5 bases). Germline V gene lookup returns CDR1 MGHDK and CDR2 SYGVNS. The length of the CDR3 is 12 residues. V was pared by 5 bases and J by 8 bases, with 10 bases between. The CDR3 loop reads CASSPRRDEQFF. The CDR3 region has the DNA TGTGCCAGCAGTCCTCGGCGGGATGAGCAGTTCTTC.

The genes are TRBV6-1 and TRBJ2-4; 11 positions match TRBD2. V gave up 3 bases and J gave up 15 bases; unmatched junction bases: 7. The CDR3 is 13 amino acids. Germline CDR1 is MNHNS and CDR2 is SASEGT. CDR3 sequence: CASSETSGMFPYF. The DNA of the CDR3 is TGTGCCAGCAGTGAGACTAGCGGGATGTTTCCGTACTTC.

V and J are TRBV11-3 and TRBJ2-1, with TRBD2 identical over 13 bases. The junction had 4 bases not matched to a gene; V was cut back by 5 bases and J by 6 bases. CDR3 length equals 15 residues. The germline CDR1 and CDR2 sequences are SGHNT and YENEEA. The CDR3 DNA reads TGTGCCAGCAGCACTGGACTAGCGGGAGTCAATGAGCAGTTCTTC. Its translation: CASSTGLAGVNEQFF. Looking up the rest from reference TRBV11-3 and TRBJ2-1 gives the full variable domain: EAGVVQSPRYKIIEKKQPVAFWCNPISGHNTLYWYLQNLGQGPELLIRYENEEAVDDSQLPKDRFSAERLKGVDSTLKIQPAELGDSAVYLCASSTGLAGVNEQFFGPGTRLTVL.

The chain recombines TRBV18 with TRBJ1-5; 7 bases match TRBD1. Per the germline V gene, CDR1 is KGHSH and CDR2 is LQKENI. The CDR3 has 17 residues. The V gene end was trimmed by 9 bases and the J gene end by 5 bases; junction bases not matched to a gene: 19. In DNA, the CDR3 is TGTGCCAGTACAGGAGCAGGGGGAAACACCGTGCATCAGCCCCAGCATTTT. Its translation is CASTGAGGNTVHQPQHF.

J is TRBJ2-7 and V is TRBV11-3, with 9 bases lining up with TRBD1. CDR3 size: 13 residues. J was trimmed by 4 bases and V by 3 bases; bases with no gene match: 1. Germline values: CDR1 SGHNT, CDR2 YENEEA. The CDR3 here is CASSFGTGYEQYF. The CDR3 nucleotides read TGTGCCAGCAGCTTTGGGACAGGGTACGAGCAGTACTTC.

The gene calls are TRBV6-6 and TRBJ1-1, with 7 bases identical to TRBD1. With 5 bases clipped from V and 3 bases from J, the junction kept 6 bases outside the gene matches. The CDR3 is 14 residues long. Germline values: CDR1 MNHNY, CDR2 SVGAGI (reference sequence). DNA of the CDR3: TGTGCCAGCAGTGAGACAGGGAGGGACACTGAAGCTTTCTTT. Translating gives CASSETGRDTEAFF.

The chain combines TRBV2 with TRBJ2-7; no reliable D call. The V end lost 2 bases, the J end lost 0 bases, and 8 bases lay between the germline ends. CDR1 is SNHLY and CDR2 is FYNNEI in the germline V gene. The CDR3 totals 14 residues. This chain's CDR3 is CASSELLGSYEQYF. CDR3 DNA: TGTGCCAGCAGTGAACTTCTGGGCTCCTACGAGCAGTACTTC.

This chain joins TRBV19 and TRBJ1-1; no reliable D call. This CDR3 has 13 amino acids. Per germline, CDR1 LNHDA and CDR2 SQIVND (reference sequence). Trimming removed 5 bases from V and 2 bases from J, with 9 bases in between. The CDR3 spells CASSAQKNTEAFF. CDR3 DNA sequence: TGTGCCAGTAGTGCACAGAAAAACACTGAAGCTTTCTTT.

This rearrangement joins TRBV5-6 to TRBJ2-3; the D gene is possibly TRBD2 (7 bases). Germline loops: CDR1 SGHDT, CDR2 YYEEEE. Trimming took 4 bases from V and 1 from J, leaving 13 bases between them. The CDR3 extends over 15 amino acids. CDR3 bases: TGTGCCAGCAGCCCGGGGGGCGTCCGCACAGATACGCAGTATTTT. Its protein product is CASSPGGVRTDTQYF.

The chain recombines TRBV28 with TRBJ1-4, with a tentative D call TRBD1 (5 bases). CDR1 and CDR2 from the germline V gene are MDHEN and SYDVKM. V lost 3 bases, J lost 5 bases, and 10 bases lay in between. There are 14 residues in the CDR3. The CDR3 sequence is CASSFRDANEKLFF. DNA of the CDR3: TGTGCCAGCAGTTTCCGGGACGCGAATGAAAAACTGTTTTTT.

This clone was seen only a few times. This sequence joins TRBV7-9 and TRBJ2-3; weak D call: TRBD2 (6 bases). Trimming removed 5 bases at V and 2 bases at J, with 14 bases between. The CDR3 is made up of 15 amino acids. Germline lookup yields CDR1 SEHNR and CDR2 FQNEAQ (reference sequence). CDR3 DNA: TGTGCCAGCAGCACCCCGGGGGATTACACAGATACGCAGTATTTT. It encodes CASSTPGDYTDTQYF.

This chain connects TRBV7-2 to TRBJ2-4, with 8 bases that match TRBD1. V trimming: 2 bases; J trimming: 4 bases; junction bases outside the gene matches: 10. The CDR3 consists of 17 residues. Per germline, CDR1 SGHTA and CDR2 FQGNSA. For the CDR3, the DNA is TGTGCCAGCAGCTTAAGAGGACAGGGCACTATGAAAAACATTCAGTACTTC. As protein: CASSLRGQGTMKNIQYF.

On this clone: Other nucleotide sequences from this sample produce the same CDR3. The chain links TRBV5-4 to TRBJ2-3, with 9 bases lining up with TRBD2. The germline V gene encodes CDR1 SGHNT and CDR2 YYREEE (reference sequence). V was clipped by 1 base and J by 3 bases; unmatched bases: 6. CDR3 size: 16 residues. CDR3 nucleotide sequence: TGTGCCAGCAGCTTGAGAGGGCTAGCGGGAACAGATACGCAGTATTTT. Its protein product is CASSLRGLAGTDTQYF.

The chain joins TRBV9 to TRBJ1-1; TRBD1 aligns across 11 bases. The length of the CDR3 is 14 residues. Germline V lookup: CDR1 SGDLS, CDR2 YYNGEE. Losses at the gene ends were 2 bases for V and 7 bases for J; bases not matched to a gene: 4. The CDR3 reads CASSVGQGAFEAFF. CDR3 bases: TGTGCCAGCAGCGTTGGACAGGGGGCCTTTGAAGCTTTCTTT.

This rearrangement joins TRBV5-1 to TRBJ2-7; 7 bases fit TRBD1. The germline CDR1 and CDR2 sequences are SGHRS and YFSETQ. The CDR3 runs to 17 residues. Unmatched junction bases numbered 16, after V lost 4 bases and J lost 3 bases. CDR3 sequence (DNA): TGCGCCAGCAGCCCGGACCCGGGACAGTTGAACCTCTACGAGCAGTACTTC. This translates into CASSPDPGQLNLYEQYF.

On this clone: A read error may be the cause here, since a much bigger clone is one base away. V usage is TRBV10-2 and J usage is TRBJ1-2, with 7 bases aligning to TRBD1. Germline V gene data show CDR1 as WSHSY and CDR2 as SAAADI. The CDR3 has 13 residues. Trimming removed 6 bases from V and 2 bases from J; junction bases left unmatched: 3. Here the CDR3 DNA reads TGCGCCAGCAGCGCGACAGGGAACTATGGCTACACCTTC. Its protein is CASSATGNYGYTF.

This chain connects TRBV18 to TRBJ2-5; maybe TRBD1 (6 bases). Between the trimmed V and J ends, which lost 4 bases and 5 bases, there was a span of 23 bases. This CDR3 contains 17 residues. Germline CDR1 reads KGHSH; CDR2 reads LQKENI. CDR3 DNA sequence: TGTGCCAGCTCACGAGTCTCCAGTCCGGGACACGGGGAGACCCAGTACTTC. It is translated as CASSRVSSPGHGETQYF.

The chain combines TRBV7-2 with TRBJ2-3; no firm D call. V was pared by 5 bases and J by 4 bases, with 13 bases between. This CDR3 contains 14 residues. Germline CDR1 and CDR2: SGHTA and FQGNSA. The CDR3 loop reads CASSQGPGPDTQYF. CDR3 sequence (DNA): TGTGCCAGCAGCCAAGGGCCGGGCCCAGATACGCAGTATTTT.

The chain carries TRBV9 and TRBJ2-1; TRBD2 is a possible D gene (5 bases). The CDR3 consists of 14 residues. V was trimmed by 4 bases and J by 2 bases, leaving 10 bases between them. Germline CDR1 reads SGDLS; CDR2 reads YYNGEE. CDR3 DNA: TGTGCCAGCAGCAGGGAGTCGACCTACAATGAGCAGTTCTTC. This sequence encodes CASSRESTYNEQFF.

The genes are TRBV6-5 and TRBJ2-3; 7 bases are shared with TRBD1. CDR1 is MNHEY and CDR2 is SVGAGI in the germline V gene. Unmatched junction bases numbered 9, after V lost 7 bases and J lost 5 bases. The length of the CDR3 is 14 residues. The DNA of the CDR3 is TGTGCCAGCACCCGGGACAGCCTGGGAGATACGCAGTATTTT. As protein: CASTRDSLGDTQYF.

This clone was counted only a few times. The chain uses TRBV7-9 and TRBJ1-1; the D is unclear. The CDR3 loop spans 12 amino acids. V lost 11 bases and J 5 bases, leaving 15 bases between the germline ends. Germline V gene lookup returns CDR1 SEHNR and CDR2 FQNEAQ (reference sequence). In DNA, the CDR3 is TGTGCCGGTGGGTTGAGCGAGACTGAAGCTTTCTTT. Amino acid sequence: CAGGLSETEAFF. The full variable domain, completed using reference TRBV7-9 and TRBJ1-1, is DTGVSQNPRHKITKRGQNVTFRCDPISEHNRLYWYRQTLGQGPEFLTYFQNEAQLEKSRLLSDRFSAERPKGSFSTLEIQRTEQGDSAMYLCAGGLSETEAFFGQGTRLTVV.